This is a list of T cell receptor beta chains from one sample in a study of early stage breast cancer tumors. Method: immunoSEQ multiplex PCR; TCRdb's copy keeps in-frame clones and lacks some. The profile covers some 28,000 clones, with roughly 50% appearing a single time and 7.5% to 9.5% taken by the ten largest. The sample taken for sequencing was breast tumor tissue. Source of these receptors: a person aged 50 to 59 with breast cancer. Both conserved end residues are part of each CDR3. Fields, in order: J gene, clone size, D gene, V gene, CDR3 DNA, CDR3 protein. The D gene is left open where the match is weak. Clone size, where shown, is once, few, many, or a class for clones that have expanded.

>TRBJ2-1|-|TRBD2|TRBV4-1
TGCGCCAGCAGCCAAGATCGCAGCGGGGGGTGGGATGAGCAGTTCTTC
CASSQDRSGGWDEQFF
>TRBJ1-3|-|TRBD1|TRBV6-1
TGTGCCAGCACACAGGGGGTTTCTGGAAACACCATATATTTT
CASTQGVSGNTIYF
>TRBJ2-4|once|-|TRBV25-1
TGTGCCAGCAGTGAATCTGGTGCCAAAAACATTCAGTACTTC
CASSESGAKNIQYF
>TRBJ1-1|few|-|TRBV20-1
TGCAGTGCTAGACGGGAGACTGAAGCTTTCTTT
CSARRETEAFF
>TRBJ2-5|-|TRBD2|TRBV7-7
TGTGCTAGCAGCGAACTCAGCGGGGCTGGAGAGACCCAGTACTTC
CASSELSGAGETQYF
>TRBJ1-1|-|-|TRBV7-8
TGTGCCAGCAGCTTAGTGGGAAGTATTAACACTGAAGCTTTCTTT
CASSLVGSINTEAFF
>TRBJ2-1|few|-|TRBV10-3
TGTGCCATCAGTGATGAGACCCGTCCGAATGAGCAGTTCTTC
CAISDETRPNEQFF
>TRBJ1-5|-|TRBD1|TRBV6-6
TGTGCCAGCAGTACAGGGGCTCAGCCCCAGCATTTT
CASSTGAQPQHF
>TRBJ2-7|-|-|TRBV4-1
TGCGCCAGCAGCCAACGGCAGGGTGACGAGCAGTACTTC
CASSQRQGDEQYF
>TRBJ1-3|-|TRBD1|TRBV15
TGTGCCACCAGCAGACTGGACAGGGGAGGAAACACCATATATTTT
CATSRLDRGGNTIYF
>TRBJ2-1|-|-|TRBV5-1
TGCGCCAGCAGCTTGGTGGCTAGCCGTGATGAGCAGTTCTTC
CASSLVASRDEQFF
>TRBJ1-3|-|-|TRBV4-2
TGTGCCAGCAGCCAAGATGAGGGGTTTGGAAACACCATATATTTT
CASSQDEGFGNTIYF
>TRBJ2-7|-|-|TRBV7-9
TGTGCCAGCAAGACTGGGTTGGACTACGAGCAGTACTTC
CASKTGLDYEQYF
>TRBJ1-2|medium-sized|TRBD1|TRBV4-2
TGTGCCAGCAGCCAAGATCTTCTCTGGGGACAGGGGGCGGATTACTATGGCTACACCTTC
CASSQDLLWGQGADYYGYTF
>TRBJ1-1|few|-|TRBV5-1
TGCGCCAGCAGCGTCGCTTCCGGCAGGAACACTGAAGCTTTCTTT
CASSVASGRNTEAFF
>TRBJ1-5|-|-|TRBV2
TGTGCCAGCAGTGAGGGGAATAGCAATCAGCCCCAGCATTTT
CASSEGNSNQPQHF
>TRBJ1-2|-|-|TRBV7-3
TGTGCCAGCAGCCGACGGGGGGAGCACTTCTATGGCTACACCTTC
CASSRRGEHFYGYTF
>TRBJ2-5|-|TRBD1|TRBV6-5
TGTGCCAGCAGTTACTCCAACAGGGGGGAAGAGACCCAGTACTTC
CASSYSNRGEETQYF
>TRBJ1-1|-|TRBD1|TRBV10-3
TGTGCCATCAGTTCGACAGGGAACCCCCTGGACACTGAAGCTTTCTTT
CAISSTGNPLDTEAFF
>TRBJ1-2|-|-|TRBV27
TGTGCCAGCAGTTTCGGGGCAGGGGATGGCTACACCTTC
CASSFGAGDGYTF
>TRBJ1-5|few|TRBD1|TRBV6-5
TGTGCCAGCAGCACCGGACAGGGCAATCAGCCCCAGCATTTT
CASSTGQGNQPQHF
>TRBJ2-5|-|-|TRBV30
TGTGCCTTCCGGGTGTGGGACGGATACAACCAAGAGACCCAGTACTTC
CAFRVWDGYNQETQYF
>TRBJ1-1|-|-|TRBV19
TGTGCCAGTAGTTTGGGGGAGGGCTTGGCTGAAGCTTTCTTT
CASSLGEGLAEAFF
>TRBJ1-1|-|-|TRBV7-2
TGTGCCAGCGGATGGGACGTAGGAATGAACACTGAAGCTTTCTTT
CASGWDVGMNTEAFF
>TRBJ2-2|-|TRBD2|TRBV7-3
TGTGCCAGCAGCCCCAGAGGACTAGCGGGCACCGGGGAGCTGTTTTTT
CASSPRGLAGTGELFF
>TRBJ2-2|-|-|TRBV11-3
TGTGCCAGCAGCTTAATGTACACCGGGGAGCTGTTTTTT
CASSLMYTGELFF
>TRBJ2-7|-|-|TRBV4-3
TGCGCCAGCAGCCAAGATTGGGGACGGATCCTCTCCTACGAGCAGTACTTC
CASSQDWGRILSYEQYF
>TRBJ1-1|large|-|TRBV29-1
TGCAGCGTCGGGGCAGGGGAAGCTTTCTTT
CSVGAGEAFF
>TRBJ2-7|-|-|TRBV7-2
TGTGCCAGCAGCTTAGACAGGGTCGAGCAGTACTTC
CASSLDRVEQYF
>TRBJ1-2|-|-|TRBV5-1
TGCGCCAGCAGCTTGGAGGCAGGAAACTATGGCTACACCTTC
CASSLEAGNYGYTF
>TRBJ2-5|-|TRBD2|TRBV19
TGTGCCAGTAGTATAGCAGCGGGAGGATGGGAGACCCAGTACTTC
CASSIAAGGWETQYF
>TRBJ1-1|-|-|TRBV27
TGTGCCAGCAGTTTGTACCCGGGATCGGTAGAAGCTTTCTTT
CASSLYPGSVEAFF
>TRBJ2-5|-|TRBD2|TRBV19
TGTGCCAGTAATCCTGGGACTAGCGGAAAAGAGACCCAGTACTTC
CASNPGTSGKETQYF
>TRBJ2-7|-|TRBD2|TRBV27
TGTGCCAGCAGTTCTGTAGCGGGAGGTGTTGAGCAGTACTTC
CASSSVAGGVEQYF